This TCR beta chain was captured in a study of blood T cells in healthy people across ages. Per the germline V gene, CDR1 is LGHNA and CDR2 is YNFKEQ. V gave up 1 base and J gave up 2 bases; unmatched junction bases: 7. This CDR3 is 17 amino acids long. Samples had at least 7 million PBMCs isolated from them. Per sample, extraction of total RNA gave at least 5 micrograms in every case. About this clonotype itself: The antigen is undetermined.

For the second PCR, which ran for about 6 to 11 cycles, a sample-barcoded 5' primer and a J-beta primer mix were used. Every cDNA molecule carried a tag from a template-switch adaptor bearing 12 random nucleotides. TCRdb reanalysed the 5' RACE reads using MiXCR and keeps one entry per CDR3 protein. Here the sample spans roughly 900,000 distinct CDR3 sequences, 25% to 30% being singletons. Study-wide findings and caveats: Estimates based on one million T cells were treated as lower bounds.

This TCR was sampled from an elderly woman in good health. This chain connects TRBV4-2 to TRBJ2-3; the match to TRBD2 covers 9 bases. The material sequenced was blood. As DNA, the CDR3 is TGTGCCAGCAGCCAAGGTCAGCGGGGGGCCTTCACAGATACGCAGTATTTT. This translates into CASSQGQRGAFTDTQYF.